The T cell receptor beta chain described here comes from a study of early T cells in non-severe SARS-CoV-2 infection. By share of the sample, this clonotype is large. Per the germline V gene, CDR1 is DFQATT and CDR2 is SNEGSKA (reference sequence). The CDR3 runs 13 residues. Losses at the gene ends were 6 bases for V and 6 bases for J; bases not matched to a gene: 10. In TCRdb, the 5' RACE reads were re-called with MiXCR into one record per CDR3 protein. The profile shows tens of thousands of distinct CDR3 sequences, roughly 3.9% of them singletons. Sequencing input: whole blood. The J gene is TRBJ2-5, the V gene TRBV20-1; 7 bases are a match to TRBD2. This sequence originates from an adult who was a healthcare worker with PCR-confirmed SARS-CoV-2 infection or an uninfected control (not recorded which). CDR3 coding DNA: TGCAGTGCCAGACCTGGCGGGAGCAAGACCCAGTACTTC. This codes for CSARPGGSKTQYF.